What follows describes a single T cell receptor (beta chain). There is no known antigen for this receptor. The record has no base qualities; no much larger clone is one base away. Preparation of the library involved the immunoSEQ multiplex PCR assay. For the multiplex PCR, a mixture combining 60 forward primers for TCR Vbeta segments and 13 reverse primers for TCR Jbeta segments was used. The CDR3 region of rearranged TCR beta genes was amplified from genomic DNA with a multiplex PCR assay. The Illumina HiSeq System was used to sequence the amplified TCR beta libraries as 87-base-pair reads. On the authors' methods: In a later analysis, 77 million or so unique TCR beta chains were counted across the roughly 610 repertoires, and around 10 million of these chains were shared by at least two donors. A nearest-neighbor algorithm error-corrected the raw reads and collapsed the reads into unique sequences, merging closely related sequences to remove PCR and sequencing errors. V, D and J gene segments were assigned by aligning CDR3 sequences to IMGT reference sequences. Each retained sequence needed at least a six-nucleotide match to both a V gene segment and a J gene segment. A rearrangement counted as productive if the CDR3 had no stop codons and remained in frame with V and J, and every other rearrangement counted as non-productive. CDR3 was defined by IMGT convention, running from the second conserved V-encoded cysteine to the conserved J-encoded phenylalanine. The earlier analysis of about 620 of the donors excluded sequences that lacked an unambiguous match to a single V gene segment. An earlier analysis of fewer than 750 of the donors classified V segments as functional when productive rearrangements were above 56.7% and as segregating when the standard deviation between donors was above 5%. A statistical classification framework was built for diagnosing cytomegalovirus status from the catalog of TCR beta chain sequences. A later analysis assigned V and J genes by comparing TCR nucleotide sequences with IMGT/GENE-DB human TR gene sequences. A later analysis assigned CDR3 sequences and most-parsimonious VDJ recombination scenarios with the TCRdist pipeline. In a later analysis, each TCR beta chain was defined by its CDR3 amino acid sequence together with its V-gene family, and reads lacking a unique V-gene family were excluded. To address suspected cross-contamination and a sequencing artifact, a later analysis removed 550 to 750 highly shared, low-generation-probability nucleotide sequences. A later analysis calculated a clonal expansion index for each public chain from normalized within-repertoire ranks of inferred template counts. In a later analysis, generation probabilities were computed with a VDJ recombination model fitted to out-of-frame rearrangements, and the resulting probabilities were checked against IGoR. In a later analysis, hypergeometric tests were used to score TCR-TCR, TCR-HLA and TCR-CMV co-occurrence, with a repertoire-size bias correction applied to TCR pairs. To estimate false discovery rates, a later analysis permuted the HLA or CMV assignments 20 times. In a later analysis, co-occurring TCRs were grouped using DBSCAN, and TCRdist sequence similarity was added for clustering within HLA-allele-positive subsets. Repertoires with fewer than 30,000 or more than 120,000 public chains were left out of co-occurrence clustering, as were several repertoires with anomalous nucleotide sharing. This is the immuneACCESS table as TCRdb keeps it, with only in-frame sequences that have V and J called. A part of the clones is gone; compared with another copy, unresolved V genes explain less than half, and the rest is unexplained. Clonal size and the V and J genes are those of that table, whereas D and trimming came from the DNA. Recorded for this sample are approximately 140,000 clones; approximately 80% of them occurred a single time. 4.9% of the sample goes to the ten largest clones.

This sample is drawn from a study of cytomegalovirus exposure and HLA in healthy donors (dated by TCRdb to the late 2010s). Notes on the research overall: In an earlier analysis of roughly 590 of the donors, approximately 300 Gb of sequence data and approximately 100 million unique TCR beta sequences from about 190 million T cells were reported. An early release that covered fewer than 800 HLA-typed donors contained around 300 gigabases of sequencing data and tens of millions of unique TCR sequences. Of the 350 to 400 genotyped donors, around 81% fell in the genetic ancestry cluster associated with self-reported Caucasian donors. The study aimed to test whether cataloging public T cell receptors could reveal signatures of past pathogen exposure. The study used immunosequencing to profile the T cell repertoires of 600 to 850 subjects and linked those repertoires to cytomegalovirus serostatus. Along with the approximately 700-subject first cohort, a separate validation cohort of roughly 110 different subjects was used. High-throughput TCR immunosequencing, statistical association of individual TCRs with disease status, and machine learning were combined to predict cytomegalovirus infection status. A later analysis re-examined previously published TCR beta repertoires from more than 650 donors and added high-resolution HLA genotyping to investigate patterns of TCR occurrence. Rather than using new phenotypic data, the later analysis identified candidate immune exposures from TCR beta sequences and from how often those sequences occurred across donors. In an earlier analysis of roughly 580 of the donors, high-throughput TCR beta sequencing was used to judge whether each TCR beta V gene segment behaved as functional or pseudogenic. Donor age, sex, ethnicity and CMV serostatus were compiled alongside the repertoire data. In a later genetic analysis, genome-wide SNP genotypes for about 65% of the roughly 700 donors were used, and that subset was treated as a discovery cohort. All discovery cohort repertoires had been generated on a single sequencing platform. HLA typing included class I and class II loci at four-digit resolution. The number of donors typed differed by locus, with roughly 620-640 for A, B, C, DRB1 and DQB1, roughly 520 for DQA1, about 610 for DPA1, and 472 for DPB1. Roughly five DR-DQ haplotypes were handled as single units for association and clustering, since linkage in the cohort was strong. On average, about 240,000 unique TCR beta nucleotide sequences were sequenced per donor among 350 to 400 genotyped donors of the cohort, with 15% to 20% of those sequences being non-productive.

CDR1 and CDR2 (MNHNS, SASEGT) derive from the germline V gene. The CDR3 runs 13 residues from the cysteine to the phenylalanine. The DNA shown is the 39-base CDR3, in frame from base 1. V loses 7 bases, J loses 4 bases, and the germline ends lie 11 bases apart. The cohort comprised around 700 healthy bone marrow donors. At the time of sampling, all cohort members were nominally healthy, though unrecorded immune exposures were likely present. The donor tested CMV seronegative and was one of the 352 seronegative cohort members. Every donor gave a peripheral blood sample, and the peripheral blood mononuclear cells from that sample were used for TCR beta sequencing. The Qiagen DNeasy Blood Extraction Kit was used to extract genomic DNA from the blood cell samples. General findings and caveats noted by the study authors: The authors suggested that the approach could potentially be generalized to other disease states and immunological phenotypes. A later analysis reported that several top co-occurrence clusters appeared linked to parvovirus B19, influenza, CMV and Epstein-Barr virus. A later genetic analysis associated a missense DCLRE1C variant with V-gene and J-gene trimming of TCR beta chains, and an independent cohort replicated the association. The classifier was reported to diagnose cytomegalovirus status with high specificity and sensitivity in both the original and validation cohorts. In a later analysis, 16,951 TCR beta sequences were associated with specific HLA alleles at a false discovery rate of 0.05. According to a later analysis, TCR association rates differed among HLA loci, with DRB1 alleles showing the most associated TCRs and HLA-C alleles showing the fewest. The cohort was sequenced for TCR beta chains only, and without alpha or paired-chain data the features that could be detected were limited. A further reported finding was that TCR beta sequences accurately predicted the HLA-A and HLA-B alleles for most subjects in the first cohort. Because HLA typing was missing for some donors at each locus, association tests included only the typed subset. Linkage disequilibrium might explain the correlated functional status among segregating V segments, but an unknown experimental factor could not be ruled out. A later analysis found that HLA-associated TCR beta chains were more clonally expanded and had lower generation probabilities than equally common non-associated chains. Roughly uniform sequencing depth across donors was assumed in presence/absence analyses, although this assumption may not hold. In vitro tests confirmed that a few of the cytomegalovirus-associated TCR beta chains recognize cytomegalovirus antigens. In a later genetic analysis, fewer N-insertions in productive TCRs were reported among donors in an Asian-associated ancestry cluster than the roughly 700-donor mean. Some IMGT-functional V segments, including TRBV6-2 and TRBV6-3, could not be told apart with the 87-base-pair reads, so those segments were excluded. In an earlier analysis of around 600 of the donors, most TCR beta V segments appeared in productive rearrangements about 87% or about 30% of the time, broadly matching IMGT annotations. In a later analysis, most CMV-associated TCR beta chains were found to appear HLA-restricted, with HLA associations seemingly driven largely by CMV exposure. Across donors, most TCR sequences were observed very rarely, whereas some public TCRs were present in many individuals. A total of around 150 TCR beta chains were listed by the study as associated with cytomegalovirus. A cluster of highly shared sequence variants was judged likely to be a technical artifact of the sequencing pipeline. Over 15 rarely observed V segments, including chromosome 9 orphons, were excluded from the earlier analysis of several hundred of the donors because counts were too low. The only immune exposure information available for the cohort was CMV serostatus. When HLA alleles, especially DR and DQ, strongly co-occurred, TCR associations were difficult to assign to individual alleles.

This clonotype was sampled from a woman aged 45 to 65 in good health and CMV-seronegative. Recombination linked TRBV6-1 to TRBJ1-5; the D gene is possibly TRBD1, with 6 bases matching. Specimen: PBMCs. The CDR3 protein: CASTQGWNQPQHF. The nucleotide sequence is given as TGTGCCAGCACACAGGGATGGAATCAGCCCCAGCATTTT.